The 6 T cell receptor beta chains below all came from one sample that was sequenced in a study of cytomegalovirus exposure and HLA in healthy donors. The study ran its PCR with 60 Vbeta and 13 Jbeta primers. TCRdb keeps only in-frame clones here, not all; method: immunoSEQ multiplex PCR. The repertoire holds around 200,000 clones, roughly 60% seen once, with less than 3% in the top ten. The sample comprised PBMCs. The source is a middle-aged man in good health and CMV-seronegative.

The CDR3 sequence: CASSRREDTGELFF. The CDR3 DNA is TGCGCCAGCAGTCGGCGGGAGGACACCGGGGAGCTGTTTTTT. The chain combines TRBV5-1 with TRBJ2-2, with 8 nucleotides matching TRBD2. V lost 5 bases, J lost 3 bases, and 3 bases stayed unmatched. CDR3 length equals 14 residues. Germline values: CDR1 SGHRS, CDR2 YFSETQ.

In its sample, this clone was seen a few times. V gene TRBV28 combines with J gene TRBJ1-3, with D possibly matching TRBD1 (6 bases). V was clipped by 7 bases and J by 4 bases, with 14 bases between them. There are 14 residues in the CDR3. The germline gives CDR1 MDHEN, CDR2 SYDVKM. The CDR3 reads CASTVTGSGNTIYF. The CDR3 coding sequence is TGTGCCAGCACGGTCACAGGGTCAGGAAACACCATATATTTT.

As to this clone: Its ends do not fully match the called genes, so a read error is possible. The rearrangement links TRBV7-7 to TRBJ2-5, with D possibly being TRBD2 (5 bases). Germline CDR1 SSHAT, CDR2 FNYEAQ (reference sequence). The CDR3 loop spans 14 amino acids. CDR3 protein: CASSSIGIQEAQYF. CDR3 bases: TGTGCCAGCAGCTCAATCGGGATACAAGAGGCCCAGTACTTC.

V and J are TRBV2 and TRBJ2-6; the D gene is possibly TRBD2 (5 bases). V lost 7 bases and J lost 0, with 7 bases in between. CDR3 length: 14 residues. The V gene's germline CDR1 is SNHLY and CDR2 FYNNEI. CDR3 coding DNA: TGTGCCAGCACTGGGAGCTCTGGGGCCAACGTCCTGACTTTC. Residues: CASTGSSGANVLTF.

The V gene is TRBV6-4, the J gene TRBJ1-5; D is perhaps TRBD1 (5 bases). CDR1 and CDR2 (germline): MRHNA, SNTAGT. V lost 2 bases, J lost 3 bases, and 11 bases lay in between. The CDR3 extends over 15 amino acids. In DNA, the CDR3 is TGTGCCAGCAGTGACATGGCAGGGTCCAATCAGCCCCAGCATTTT. Protein product: CASSDMAGSNQPQHF.

Comment on this clone: This same CDR3 is encoded by further DNA sequences in the sample. The chain couples TRBV5-1 to TRBJ1-1; maybe TRBD1 (5 bases). The CDR3 is made up of 14 amino acids. V lost 4 bases and J lost 0, with 10 bases in between. Germline V lookup: CDR1 SGHRS, CDR2 YFSETQ. CDR3 DNA sequence: TGCGCCAGCAGCCCGGACACTTTGAACACTGAAGCTTTCTTT. Residues: CASSPDTLNTEAFF.